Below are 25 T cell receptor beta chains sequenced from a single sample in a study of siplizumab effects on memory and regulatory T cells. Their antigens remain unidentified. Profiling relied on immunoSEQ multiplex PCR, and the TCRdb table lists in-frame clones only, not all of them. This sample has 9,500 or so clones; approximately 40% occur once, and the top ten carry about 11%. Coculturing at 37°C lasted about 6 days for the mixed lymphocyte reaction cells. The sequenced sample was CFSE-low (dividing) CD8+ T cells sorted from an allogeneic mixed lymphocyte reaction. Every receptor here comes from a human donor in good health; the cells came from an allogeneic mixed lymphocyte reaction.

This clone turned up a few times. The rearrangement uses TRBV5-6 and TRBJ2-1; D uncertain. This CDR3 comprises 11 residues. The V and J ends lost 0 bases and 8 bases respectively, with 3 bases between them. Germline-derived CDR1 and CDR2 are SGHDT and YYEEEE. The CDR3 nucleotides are TGTGCCAGCAGCTTGGCATATGAGCAGTTCTTC. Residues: CASSLAYEQFF.

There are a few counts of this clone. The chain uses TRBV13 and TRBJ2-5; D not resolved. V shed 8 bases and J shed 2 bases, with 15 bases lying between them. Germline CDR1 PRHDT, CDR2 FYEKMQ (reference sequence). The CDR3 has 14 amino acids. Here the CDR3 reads CASSSPGGQETQYF. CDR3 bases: TGTGCCAGCTCGAGCCCGGGTGGGCAAGAGACCCAGTACTTC.

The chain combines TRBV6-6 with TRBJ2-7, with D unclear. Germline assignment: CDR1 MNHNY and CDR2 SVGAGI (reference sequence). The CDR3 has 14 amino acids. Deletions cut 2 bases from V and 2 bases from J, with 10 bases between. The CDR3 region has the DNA TGTGCCAGCAGTTACGTGTCGGTCACCTACGAGCAGTACTTC. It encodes CASSYVSVTYEQYF.

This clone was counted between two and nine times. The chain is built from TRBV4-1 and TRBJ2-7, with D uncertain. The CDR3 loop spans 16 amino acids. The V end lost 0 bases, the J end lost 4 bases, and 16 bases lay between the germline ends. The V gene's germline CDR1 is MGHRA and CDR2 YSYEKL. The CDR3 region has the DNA TGCGCCAGCAGCCAAGATGTCGTAGGCGGCGGATACGAGCAGTACTTC. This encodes CASSQDVVGGGYEQYF.

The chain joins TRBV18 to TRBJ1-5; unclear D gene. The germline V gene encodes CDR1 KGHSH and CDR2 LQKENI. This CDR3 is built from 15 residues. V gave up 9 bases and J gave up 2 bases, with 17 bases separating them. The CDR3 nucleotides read TGTGCCAGTACACCGAGCGGTCTGGGCAATCAGCCCCAGCATTTT. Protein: CASTPSGLGNQPQHF.

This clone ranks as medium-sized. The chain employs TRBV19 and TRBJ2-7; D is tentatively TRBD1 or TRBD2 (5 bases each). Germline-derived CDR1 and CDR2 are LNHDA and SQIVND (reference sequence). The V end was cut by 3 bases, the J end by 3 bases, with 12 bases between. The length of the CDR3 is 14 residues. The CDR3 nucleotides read TGTGCCAGTAGTATGGCGTCGGGGCTCTACGAGCAGTACTTC. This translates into CASSMASGLYEQYF.

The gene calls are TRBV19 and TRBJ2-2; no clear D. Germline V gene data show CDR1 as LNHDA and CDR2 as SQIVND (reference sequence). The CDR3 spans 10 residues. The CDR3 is CARRAGELFF. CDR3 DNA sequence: TGTGCTCGAAGGGCCGGGGAGCTGTTTTTT. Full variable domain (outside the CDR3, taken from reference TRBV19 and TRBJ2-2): DGGITQSPKYLFRKEGQNVTLSCEQNLNHDAMYWYRQDPGQGLRLIYYSQIVNDFQKGDIAEGYSVSREKKESFPLTVTSAQKNPTAFYLCARRAGELFFGEGSRLTVL.

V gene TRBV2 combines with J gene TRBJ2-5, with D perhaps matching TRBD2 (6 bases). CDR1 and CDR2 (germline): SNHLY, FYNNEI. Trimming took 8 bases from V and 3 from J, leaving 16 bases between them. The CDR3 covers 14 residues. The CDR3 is CASSKPGVEETQYF. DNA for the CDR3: TGTGCCAGCTCTAAACCGGGAGTGGAAGAGACCCAGTACTTC.

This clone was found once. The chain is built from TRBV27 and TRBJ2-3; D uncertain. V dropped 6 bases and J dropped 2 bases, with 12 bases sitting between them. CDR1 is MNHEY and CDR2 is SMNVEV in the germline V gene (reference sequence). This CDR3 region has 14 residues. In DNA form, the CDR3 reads TGTGCCAGCAGCTTGGGGTGGGACACAGATACGCAGTATTTT. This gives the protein CASSLGWDTDTQYF.

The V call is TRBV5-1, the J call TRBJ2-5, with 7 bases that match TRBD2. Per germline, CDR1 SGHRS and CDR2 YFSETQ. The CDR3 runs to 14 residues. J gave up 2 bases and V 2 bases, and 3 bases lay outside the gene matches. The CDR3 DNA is TGCGCCAGCAGCTTTATGGGGGGGCAAGAGACCCAGTACTTC. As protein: CASSFMGGQETQYF. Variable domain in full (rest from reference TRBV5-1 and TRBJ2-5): KAGVTQTPRYLIKTRGQQVTLSCSPISGHRSVSWYQQTPGQGLQFLFEYFSETQRNKGNFPGRFSGRQFSNSRSEMNVSTLELGDSALYLCASSFMGGQETQYFGPGTRLLVL.

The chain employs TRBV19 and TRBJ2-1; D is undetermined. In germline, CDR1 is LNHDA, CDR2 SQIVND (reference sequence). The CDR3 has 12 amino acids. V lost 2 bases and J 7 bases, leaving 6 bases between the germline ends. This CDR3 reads CASSITGNEQFF. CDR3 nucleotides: TGTGCCAGTAGTATAACTGGAAATGAGCAGTTCTTC.

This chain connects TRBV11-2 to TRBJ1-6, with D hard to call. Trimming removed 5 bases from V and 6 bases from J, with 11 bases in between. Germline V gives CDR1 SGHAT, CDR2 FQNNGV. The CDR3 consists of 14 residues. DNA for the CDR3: TGTGCCAGCAGCCCTGGACGGTTTAATTCACCCCTCCACTTT. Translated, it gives CASSPGRFNSPLHF.

In DNA, the CDR3 is TGTGCCAGCAGCCCCCAGCGCTTTGGGGGCACCGGGGAGCTGTTTTTT. Translating it yields CASSPQRFGGTGELFF. The chain has TRBV5-4 and TRBJ2-2, with D perhaps given as TRBD1 or TRBD2 (5 bases each). The CDR3 is 16 amino acids. Trimming cost V 4 bases and J 4 bases, with 17 bases left between them. Germline CDR1 SGHNT, CDR2 YYREEE (reference sequence).

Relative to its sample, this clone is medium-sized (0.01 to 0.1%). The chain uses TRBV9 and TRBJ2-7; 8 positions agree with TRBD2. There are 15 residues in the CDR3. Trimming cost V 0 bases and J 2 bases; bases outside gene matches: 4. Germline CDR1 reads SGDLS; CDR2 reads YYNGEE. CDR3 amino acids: CASSVGSGGPYEQYF. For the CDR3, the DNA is TGTGCCAGCAGCGTAGGAAGCGGGGGACCCTACGAGCAGTACTTC. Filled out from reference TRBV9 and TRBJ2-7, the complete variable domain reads DSGVTQTPKHLITATGQRVTLRCSPRSGDLSVYWYQQSLDQGLQFLIQYYNGEERAKGNILERFSAQQFPDLHSELNLSSLELGDSALYFCASSVGSGGPYEQYFGPGTRLTVT.

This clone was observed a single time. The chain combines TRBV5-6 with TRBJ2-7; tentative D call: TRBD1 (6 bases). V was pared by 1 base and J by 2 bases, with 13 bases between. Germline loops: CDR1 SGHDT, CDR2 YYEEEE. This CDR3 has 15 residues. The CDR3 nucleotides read TGTGCCAGCAGCTTGCCTCGACAGGACCCCTACGAGCAGTACTTC. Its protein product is CASSLPRQDPYEQYF.

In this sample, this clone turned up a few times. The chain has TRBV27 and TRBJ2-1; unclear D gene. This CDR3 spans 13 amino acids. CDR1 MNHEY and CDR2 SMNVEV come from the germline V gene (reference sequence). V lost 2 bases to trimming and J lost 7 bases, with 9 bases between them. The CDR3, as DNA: TGTGCCAGCAGTTTAGCCCGATCGAATGAGCAGTTCTTC. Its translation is CASSLARSNEQFF.

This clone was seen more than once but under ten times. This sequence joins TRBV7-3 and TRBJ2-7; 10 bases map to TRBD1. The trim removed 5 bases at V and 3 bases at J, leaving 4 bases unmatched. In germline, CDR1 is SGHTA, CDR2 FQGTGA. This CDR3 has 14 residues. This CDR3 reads CASSPGQGNYEQYF. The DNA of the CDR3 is TGTGCCAGCAGCCCGGGACAGGGGAACTACGAGCAGTACTTC.

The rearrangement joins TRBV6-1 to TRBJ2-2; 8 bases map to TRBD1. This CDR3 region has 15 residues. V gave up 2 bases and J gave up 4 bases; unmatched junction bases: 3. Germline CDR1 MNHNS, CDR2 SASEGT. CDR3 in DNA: TGTGCCAGCAGTGAACGCAGGGGGCCCACCGGGGAGCTGTTTTTT. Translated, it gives CASSERRGPTGELFF.

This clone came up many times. Written as DNA, the CDR3 is TGTGCCAGCAGTTTGGTACTAGCCAGCGCCTACAATGAGCAGTTCTTC. As protein: CASSLVLASAYNEQFF. This chain joins TRBV27 and TRBJ2-1, with TRBD2 as a possible D gene (6 bases). Trimming pared 3 bases from V and 2 bases from J, leaving 14 bases between. Looked up from germline, CDR1 is MNHEY and CDR2 is SMNVEV (reference sequence). CDR3 length: 16 amino acids.

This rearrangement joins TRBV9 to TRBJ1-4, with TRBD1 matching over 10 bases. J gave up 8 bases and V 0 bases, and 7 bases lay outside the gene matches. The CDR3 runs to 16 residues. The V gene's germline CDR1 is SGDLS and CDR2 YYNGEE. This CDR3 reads CASSVGGTGVEEKLFF. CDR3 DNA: TGTGCCAGCAGCGTAGGGGGGACAGGGGTCGAGGAAAAACTGTTTTTT.

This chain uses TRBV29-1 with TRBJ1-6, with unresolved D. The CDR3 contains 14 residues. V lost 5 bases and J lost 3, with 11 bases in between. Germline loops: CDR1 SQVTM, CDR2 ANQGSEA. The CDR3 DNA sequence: TGCAGCGTTACTATGACGAGCTATAATTCACCCCTCCACTTT. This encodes CSVTMTSYNSPLHF.

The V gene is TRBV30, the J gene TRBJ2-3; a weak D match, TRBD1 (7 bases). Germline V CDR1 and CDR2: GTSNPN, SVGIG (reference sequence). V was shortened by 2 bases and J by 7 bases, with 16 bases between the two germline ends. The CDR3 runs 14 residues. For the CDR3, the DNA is TGTGCCTGGAGTTTGGAGGGGGCTGGGTATACGCAGTATTTT. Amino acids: CAWSLEGAGYTQYF.

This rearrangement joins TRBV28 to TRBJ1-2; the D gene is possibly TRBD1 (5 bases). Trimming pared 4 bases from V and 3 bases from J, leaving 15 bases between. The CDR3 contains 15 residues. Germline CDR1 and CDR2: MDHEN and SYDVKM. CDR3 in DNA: TGTGCCAGCAGTTCCCCCCGGGGGGGGTACTATGGCTACACCTTC. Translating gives CASSSPRGGYYGYTF.

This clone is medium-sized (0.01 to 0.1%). The CDR3 bases are TGTGCCAGTAGTGCGACTAGCGGGGGGGCCTTAGATACGCAGTATTTT. Protein: CASSATSGGALDTQYF. The rearrangement links TRBV19 to TRBJ2-3, with 14 bases aligning to TRBD2. This CDR3 contains 16 residues. Germline V gene lookup returns CDR1 LNHDA and CDR2 SQIVND (reference sequence). V shed 5 bases and J 5 bases; nucleotides not matched to a gene: 6.

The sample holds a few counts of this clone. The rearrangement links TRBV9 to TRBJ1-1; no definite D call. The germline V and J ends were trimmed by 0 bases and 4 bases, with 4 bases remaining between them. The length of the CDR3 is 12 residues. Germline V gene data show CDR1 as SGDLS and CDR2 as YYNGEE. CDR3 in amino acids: CASSVGGTEAFF. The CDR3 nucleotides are TGTGCCAGCAGCGTAGGGGGCACTGAAGCTTTCTTT.